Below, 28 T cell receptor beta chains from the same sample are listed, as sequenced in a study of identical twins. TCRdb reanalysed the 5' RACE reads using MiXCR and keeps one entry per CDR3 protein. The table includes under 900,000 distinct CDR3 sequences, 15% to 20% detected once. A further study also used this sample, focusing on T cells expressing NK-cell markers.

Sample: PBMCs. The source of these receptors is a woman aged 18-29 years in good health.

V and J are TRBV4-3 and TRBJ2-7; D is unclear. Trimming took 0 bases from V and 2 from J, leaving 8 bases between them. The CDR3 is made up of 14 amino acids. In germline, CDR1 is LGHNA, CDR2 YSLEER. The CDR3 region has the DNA TGCGCCAGCAGCCAAGAGGCACTGACCTACGAGCAGTACTTC. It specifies CASSQEALTYEQYF.

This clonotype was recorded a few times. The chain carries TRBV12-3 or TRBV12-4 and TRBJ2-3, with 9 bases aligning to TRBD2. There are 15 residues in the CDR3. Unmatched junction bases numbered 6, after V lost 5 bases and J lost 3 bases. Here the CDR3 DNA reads TGTGCCAGCAGTCTTCCGGGACTAGCAACAGATACGCAGTATTTT. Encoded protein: CASSLPGLATDTQYF.

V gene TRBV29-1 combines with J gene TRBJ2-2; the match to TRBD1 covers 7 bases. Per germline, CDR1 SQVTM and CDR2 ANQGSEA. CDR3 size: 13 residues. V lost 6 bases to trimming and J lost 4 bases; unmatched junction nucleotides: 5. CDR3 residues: CSVTQGTTGELFF. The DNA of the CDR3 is TGCAGCGTGACACAGGGGACCACCGGGGAGCTGTTTTTT.

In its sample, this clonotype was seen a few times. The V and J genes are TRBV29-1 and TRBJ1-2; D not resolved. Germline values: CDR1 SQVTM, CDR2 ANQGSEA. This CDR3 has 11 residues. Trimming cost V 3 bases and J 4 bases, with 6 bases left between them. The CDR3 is CSVESSYGYTF. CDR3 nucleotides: TGCAGCGTTGAGTCCAGCTATGGCTACACCTTC. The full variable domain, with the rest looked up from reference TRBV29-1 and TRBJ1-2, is SAVISQKPSRDICQRGTSLTIQCQVDSQVTMMFWYRQQPGQSLTLIATANQGSEATYESGFVIDKFPISRPNLTFSTLTVSNMSPEDSSIYLCSVESSYGYTFGSGTRLTVV.

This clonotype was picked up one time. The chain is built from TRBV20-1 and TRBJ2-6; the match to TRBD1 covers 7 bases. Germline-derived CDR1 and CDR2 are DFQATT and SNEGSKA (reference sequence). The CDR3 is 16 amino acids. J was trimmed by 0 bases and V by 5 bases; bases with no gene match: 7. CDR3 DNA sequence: TGCAGTGCTCGGGACAGTCCCATCTCTGGGGCCAACGTCCTGACTTTC. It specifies CSARDSPISGANVLTF.

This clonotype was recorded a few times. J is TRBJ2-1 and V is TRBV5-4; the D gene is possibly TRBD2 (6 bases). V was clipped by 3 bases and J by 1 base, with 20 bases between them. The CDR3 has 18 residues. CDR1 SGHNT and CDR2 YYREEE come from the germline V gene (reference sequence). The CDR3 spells CASSSSRQTGLSYNEQFF. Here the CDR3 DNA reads TGTGCCAGCAGCTCTAGCCGGCAAACCGGACTATCCTACAATGAGCAGTTCTTC.

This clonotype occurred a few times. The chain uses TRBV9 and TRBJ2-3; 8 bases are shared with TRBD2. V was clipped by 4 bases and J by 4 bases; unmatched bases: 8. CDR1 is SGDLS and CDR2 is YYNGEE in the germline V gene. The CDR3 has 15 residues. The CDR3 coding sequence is TGTGCCAGCAGCTTTCCGACTAGCGAGGCAGATACGCAGTATTTT. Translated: CASSFPTSEADTQYF.

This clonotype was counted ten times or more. CDR3 loop: CASSLTGRIEAFF. DNA of the CDR3: TGTGCCAGCAGCCTGACGGGACGGATTGAAGCTTTCTTT. The genes are TRBV6-1 and TRBJ1-1, with D possibly matching TRBD1 (5 bases). Trimming shortened V by 6 bases and J by 7 bases, and 15 bases separated the two germline ends. Per the germline V gene, CDR1 is MNHNS and CDR2 is SASEGT. The CDR3 has 13 amino acids.

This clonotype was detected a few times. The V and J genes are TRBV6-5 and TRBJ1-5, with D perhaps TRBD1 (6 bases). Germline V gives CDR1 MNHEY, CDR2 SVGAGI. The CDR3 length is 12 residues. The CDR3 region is CRWGLRNQPQHF. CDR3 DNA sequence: TGTCGCTGGGGGCTCCGAAATCAGCCCCAGCATTTT.

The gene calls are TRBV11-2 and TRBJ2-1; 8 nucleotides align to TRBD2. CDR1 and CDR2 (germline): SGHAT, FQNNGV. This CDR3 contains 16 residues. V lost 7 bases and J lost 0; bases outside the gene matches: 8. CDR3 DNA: TGTGCCAGCATCGGGGGGGCGGGTAGCTCCTACAATGAGCAGTTCTTC. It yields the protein CASIGGAGSSYNEQFF.

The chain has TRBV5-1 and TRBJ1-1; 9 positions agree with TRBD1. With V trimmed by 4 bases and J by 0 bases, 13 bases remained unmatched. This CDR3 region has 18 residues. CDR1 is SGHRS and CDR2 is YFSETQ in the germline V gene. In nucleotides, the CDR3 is TGCGCCAGCAGCGGTGGACAGGGGAAGGTTCATCTGAACACTGAAGCTTTCTTT. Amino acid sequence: CASSGGQGKVHLNTEAFF.

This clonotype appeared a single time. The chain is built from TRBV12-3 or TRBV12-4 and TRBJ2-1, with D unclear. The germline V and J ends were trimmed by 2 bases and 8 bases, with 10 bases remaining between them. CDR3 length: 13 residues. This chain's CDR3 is CASSLQQHDEQFF. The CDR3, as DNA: TGTGCCAGCAGTTTACAGCAGCACGATGAGCAGTTCTTC.

CDR3 in DNA: TGCGCCAGCAGCCGCACAGGGATCGGTACCGGGGAGCTGTTTTTT. This sequence encodes CASSRTGIGTGELFF. V is TRBV5-1 and J is TRBJ2-2, with D perhaps TRBD1 (6 bases). Per germline, CDR1 SGHRS and CDR2 YFSETQ. There are 15 residues in the CDR3. V was clipped by 4 bases and J by 5 bases, with 15 bases between them.

The chain's CDR3 is CASSPRPRRGQETQYF. CDR3 DNA: TGTGCCAGCAGCCCGCGGCCCCGGAGGGGCCAAGAGACCCAGTACTTC. The chain links TRBV7-8 to TRBJ2-5; tentatively, D is TRBD2 (6 bases). The CDR3 spans 16 residues. CDR1 is SGHVS, CDR2 FQNEAQ, per germline. V lost 5 bases, J lost 1 base, and 17 bases lay in between.

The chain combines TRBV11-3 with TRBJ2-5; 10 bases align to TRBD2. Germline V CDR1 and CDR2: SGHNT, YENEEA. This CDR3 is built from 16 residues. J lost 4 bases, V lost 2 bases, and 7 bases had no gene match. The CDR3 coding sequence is TGTGCCAGCAGCTTACCAGCGGGGGGGCTCAGAGAGACCCAGTACTTC. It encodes CASSLPAGGLRETQYF. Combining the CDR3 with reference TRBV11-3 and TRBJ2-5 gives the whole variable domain EAGVVQSPRYKIIEKKQPVAFWCNPISGHNTLYWYLQNLGQGPELLIRYENEEAVDDSQLPKDRFSAERLKGVDSTLKIQPAELGDSAVYLCASSLPAGGLRETQYFGPGTRLLVL.

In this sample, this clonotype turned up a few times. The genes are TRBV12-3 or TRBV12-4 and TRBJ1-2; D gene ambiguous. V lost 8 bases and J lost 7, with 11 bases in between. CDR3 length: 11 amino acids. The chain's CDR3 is CASWSGAGYTF. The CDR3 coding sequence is TGTGCCAGCTGGTCGGGCGCTGGCTACACCTTC.

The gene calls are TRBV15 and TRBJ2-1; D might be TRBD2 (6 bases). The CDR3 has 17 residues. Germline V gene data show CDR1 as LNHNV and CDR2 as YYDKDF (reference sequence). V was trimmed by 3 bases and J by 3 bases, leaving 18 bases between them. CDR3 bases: TGTGCCACCAGCAGGGGATTTACTAGCCGCAACTACAATGAGCAGTTCTTC. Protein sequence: CATSRGFTSRNYNEQFF.

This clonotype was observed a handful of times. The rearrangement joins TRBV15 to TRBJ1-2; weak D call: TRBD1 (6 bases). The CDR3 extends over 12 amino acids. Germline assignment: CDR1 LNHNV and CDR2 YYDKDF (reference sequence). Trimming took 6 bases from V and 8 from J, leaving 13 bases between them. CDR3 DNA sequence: TGTGCCACCAGGCCAGGGGTGGGCGGCTACACCTTC. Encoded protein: CATRPGVGGYTF.

Here the CDR3 DNA reads TGCAGTCCGAGGGGCGAAGGGGTCGCGACCCAGTACTTC. This translates into CSPRGEGVATQYF. The chain links TRBV20-1 to TRBJ2-5; D tentatively reads TRBD1 or TRBD2 (5 bases each). The CDR3 consists of 13 residues. Germline values: CDR1 DFQATT, CDR2 SNEGSKA (reference sequence). Trimming took off 8 bases at V and 7 bases at J, with 20 bases between the two ends.

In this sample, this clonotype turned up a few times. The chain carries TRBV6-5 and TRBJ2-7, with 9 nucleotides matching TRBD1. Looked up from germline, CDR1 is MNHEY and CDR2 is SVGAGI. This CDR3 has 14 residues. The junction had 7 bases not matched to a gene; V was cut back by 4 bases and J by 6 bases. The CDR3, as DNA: TGTGCCAGCAGTTTTGGACAGGGGACTGGCGAGCAGTACTTC. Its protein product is CASSFGQGTGEQYF.

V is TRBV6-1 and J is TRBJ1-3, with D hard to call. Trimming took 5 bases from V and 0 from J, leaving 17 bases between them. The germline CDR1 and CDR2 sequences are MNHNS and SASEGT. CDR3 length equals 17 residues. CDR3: CASSPPVDLYSGNTIYF. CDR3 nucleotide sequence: TGTGCCAGCAGTCCCCCCGTCGACCTCTACTCTGGAAACACCATATATTTT.

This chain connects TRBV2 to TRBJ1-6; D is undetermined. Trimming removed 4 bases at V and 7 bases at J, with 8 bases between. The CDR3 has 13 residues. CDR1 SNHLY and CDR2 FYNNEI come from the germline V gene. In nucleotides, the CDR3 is TGTGCCAGCAGTGCGGCAGTAAATTCACCCCTCCACTTT. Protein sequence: CASSAAVNSPLHF.

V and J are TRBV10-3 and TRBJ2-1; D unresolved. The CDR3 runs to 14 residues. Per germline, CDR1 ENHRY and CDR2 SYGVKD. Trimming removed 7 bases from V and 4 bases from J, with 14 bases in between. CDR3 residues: CAITASRVYNEQFF. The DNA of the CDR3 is TGTGCCATCACCGCCAGTCGGGTTTACAATGAGCAGTTCTTC.

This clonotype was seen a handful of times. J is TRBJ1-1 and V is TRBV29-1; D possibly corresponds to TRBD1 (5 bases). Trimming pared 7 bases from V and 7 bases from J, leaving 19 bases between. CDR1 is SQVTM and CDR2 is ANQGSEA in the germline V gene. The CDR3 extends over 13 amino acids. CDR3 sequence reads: CSGHLTGGGEAFF. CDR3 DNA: TGCAGCGGCCATCTAACCGGGGGGGGTGAAGCTTTCTTT. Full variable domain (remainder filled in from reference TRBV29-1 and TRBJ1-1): SAVISQKPSRDICQRGTSLTIQCQVDSQVTMMFWYRQQPGQSLTLIATANQGSEATYESGFVIDKFPISRPNLTFSTLTVSNMSPEDSSIYLCSGHLTGGGEAFFGQGTRLTVV.

The DNA of the CDR3 is TGCGCCAGCAGCTTGGAGTCAGGCTACGAGCAGTACTTC. This codes for CASSLESGYEQYF. V usage is TRBV5-1 and J usage is TRBJ2-7; D is unclear. The CDR3 covers 13 residues. Germline CDR1 and CDR2: SGHRS and YFSETQ. Trimming left V 0 bases short and J 3 bases short, with 7 bases between.

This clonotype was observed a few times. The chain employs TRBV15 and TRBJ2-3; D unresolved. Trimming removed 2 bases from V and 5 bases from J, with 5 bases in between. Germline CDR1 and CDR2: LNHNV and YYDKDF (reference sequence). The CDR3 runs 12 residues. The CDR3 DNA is TGTGCCACCAGCAGACGGTTAGATACGCAGTATTTT. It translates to CATSRRLDTQYF.

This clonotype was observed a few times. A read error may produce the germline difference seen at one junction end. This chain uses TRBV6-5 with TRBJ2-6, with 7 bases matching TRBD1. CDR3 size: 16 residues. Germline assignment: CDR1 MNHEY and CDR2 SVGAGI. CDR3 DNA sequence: TGTGCCAGCAGTTACCTCGAGCCTACAGGGGACAACGTCCTGACTTTC. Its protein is CASSYLEPTGDNVLTF.

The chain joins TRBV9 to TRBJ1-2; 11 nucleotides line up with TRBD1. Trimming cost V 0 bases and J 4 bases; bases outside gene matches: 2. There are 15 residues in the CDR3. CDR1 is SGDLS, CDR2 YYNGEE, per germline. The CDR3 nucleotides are TGTGCCAGCAGCGTAGTAGGACAGGGGGCCTATGGCTACACCTTC. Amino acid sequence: CASSVVGQGAYGYTF.